The 12 T cell receptor beta chains below were found in one sample sequenced in a study of CD8+CD57+ T cells in acquired aplastic anemia. Genomic DNA, the template, was used for profiling of the TCR beta VDJ and CDR3. TCRdb redid the calling of the reads with MiXCR, one entry per CDR3 protein. The sample shows more than 150,000 distinct CDR3 sequences, roughly 64% of them seen only once. Material for sequencing was sorted CD4+, CD8+, or CD8+CD57+ T cells (not recorded which) from PBMCs. These receptors all stem from a human donor with severe aplastic anemia or a healthy control (not recorded which).

The J gene is TRBJ2-7, the V gene TRBV11-2; weak D call: TRBD1 (6 bases). The CDR3 consists of 12 residues. Germline V gene data show CDR1 as SGHAT and CDR2 as FQNNGV. The V end lost 5 bases, the J end lost 5 bases, and 10 bases lay between the germline ends. CDR3 in amino acids: CASSTRTDEQYF. CDR3 coding DNA: TGTGCCAGCAGCACCCGGACAGACGAGCAGTACTTC.

This clonotype was detected a few times. The rearrangement joins TRBV19 to TRBJ1-1, with D possibly TRBD1 on 6 matching bases. From germline, CDR1 is LNHDA and CDR2 SQIVND (reference sequence). The CDR3 is made up of 13 amino acids. Trimming removed 10 bases at V and 4 bases at J, with 16 bases between. The CDR3: CATTDRSSTEAFF. The CDR3 DNA follows: TGTGCCACCACGGACAGATCAAGCACTGAAGCTTTCTTT.

The chain joins TRBV25-1 to TRBJ1-2, with D tentatively TRBD1 (6 bases). V lost 2 bases to trimming and J lost 3 bases, with 19 bases between them. CDR3 size: 17 residues. CDR1 is MGHDK, CDR2 SYGVNS, per germline. The CDR3 DNA reads TGTGCCAGCAGTGAACGGGTTGGGTGGACAGACCACTATGGCTACACCTTC. The encoded protein is CASSERVGWTDHYGYTF.

The chain links TRBV12-5 to TRBJ2-7, with D hard to call. Looked up from germline, CDR1 is LGHNT and CDR2 is FRNRAP. The V gene lost 0 bases and the J gene lost 4 bases, with 4 bases spanning the gap. The CDR3 loop spans 12 amino acids. The CDR3 region has the DNA TGTGCTAGTGGTTTGGTTGGGTACGAGCAGTACTTC. Translation gives CASGLVGYEQYF.

The V and J genes are TRBV5-1 and TRBJ2-7; D might be TRBD2 (5 bases). Germline CDR1 reads SGHRS; CDR2 reads YFSETQ. Trimming removed 2 bases from V and 4 bases from J, with 13 bases in between. This CDR3 comprises 14 residues. The CDR3 sequence is CASSFRASRYEQYF. Written as DNA, the CDR3 is TGCGCCAGCAGCTTTAGGGCTAGCAGGTACGAGCAGTACTTC.

This clonotype appeared a few times. The chain uses TRBV10-3 and TRBJ1-2, with D uncertain. The V end lost 4 bases, the J end lost 7 bases, and 10 bases lay between the germline ends. CDR3 length: 12 amino acids. From germline, CDR1 is ENHRY and CDR2 SYGVKD. The DNA of the CDR3 is TGTGCCATCAGTGCCTCAGGATTTGGCTACACCTTC. This sequence encodes CAISASGFGYTF.

The rearrangement links TRBV29-1 to TRBJ2-1; 7 nucleotides match TRBD1. From germline, CDR1 is SQVTM and CDR2 ANQGSEA. The V segment lost 4 bases and the J segment 5 bases; nucleotides outside the gene matches: 8. The CDR3 is 14 residues long. As DNA, the CDR3 is TGCAGCGTTGTAGGACAGGCCATAAACAATGAGCAGTTCTTC. Its protein is CSVVGQAINNEQFF.

This clonotype was seen a single time. V usage is TRBV20-1 and J usage is TRBJ2-7; D uncertain. The CDR3 is made up of 14 amino acids. V dropped 4 bases and J dropped 0 bases, with 13 bases sitting between them. From germline, CDR1 is DFQATT and CDR2 SNEGSKA (reference sequence). The CDR3 protein is CSATESPDSYEQYF. CDR3 in DNA: TGCAGTGCTACAGAGAGTCCCGACTCCTACGAGCAGTACTTC.

This clonotype was counted only a few times. The chain has TRBV25-1 and TRBJ2-7, with D perhaps matching TRBD1 (5 bases). CDR3 length: 13 amino acids. In germline, CDR1 is MGHDK, CDR2 SYGVNS. The V end lost 6 bases, the J end lost 1 base, and 10 bases lay between the germline ends. CDR3 DNA sequence: TGTGCCAGCAGAGAGGACAATTCCTACGAGCAGTACTTC. The encoded protein is CASREDNSYEQYF.

V usage is TRBV7-9 and J usage is TRBJ2-1, with 7 bases that match TRBD1. In germline, CDR1 is SEHNR, CDR2 FQNEAQ (reference sequence). Trimming removed 6 bases from V and 10 bases from J; junction bases left unmatched: 9. The length of the CDR3 is 13 residues. The CDR3 loop is CASRSLVGGEQFF. For the CDR3, the DNA is TGTGCCAGCAGGTCACTTGTAGGGGGCGAGCAGTTCTTC.

The chain carries TRBV7-3 and TRBJ2-5, with D maybe TRBD2 (6 bases). V lost 5 bases and J 4 bases, leaving 17 bases between the germline ends. The germline CDR1 and CDR2 sequences are SGHTA and FQGTGA. The CDR3 totals 15 residues. The CDR3 protein is CASSTQGGGGETQYF. The DNA of the CDR3 is TGTGCCAGCAGCACCCAGGGAGGAGGAGGAGAGACCCAGTACTTC.

The V call is TRBV7-9, the J call TRBJ2-3; weak D call: TRBD2 (5 bases). Looked up from germline, CDR1 is SEHNR and CDR2 is FQNEAQ (reference sequence). The CDR3 is 14 amino acids. V was cut by 11 bases and J by 0 bases, with 15 bases left in between. CDR3 DNA sequence: TGTGCCGGCCACCGGGGTCTTAGCACAGATACGCAGTATTTT. Translated: CAGHRGLSTDTQYF.